This T cell receptor (beta chain) was captured by sequencing in a study of T-cell memory formation after mild COVID-19. TCRdb re-analysed the 5' RACE reads in MiXCR, keeping a single row per CDR3 protein. The profile shows about 350,000 distinct CDR3 sequences, approximately 13% of them singletons. With 5 bases removed from V and 13 bases from J, the gap between germline ends came to 12 bases. Germline V gene lookup returns CDR1 SGHTA and CDR2 FQGNSA. This CDR3 comprises 12 residues. On this clonotype: No antigen is known for it.

General study findings and limits: Pre-infection memory harbored some responding clones, suggesting cross-reactive memory joined.

What was sequenced was PBMCs or a T cell subset sorted from them (not recorded which). J is TRBJ1-6 and V is TRBV7-2; no firm D call. This sequence was found in a man in his late teens or twenties who had mild COVID-19 (a few samples of this study predate the infection). Cell type and time point are not known. The CDR3 DNA follows: TGTGCCAGCAGCCCCTTTTACGGGCCCCTCCACTTT. Translating gives CASSPFYGPLHF.